The source of this T cell receptor (beta chain) is a study of cytomegalovirus exposure and HLA in healthy donors. The wider study: The roughly 120 million unique TCR beta sequences, from 150 million to 200 million T cells, were found by an earlier analysis.

Note on this clone: What it binds is unknown.

Primers for the PCR totalled 60 Vbeta and 13 Jbeta. Some clones are missing from TCRdb's copy, which holds only in-frame ones; the method was immunoSEQ multiplex PCR. The sample holds 150,000 to 200,000 clones, about an eighth seen once. Study results and limitations: The classifier, whose performance was assessed in both the original and validation cohorts, reportedly diagnosed cytomegalovirus status with high specificity and sensitivity. Rare TCR sequences dominated, though some public TCRs recurred in many donors. It is likely that the observed cluster of highly shared sequence variants was a sequencing artifact.

The source material was PBMCs. The TCR originated in a man aged 45 to 65 in good health and CMV-seropositive.

CDR3 residues: CASSYRAAGVGEQYV. In DNA, the CDR3 is TGTGCCAGCAGTTATCGGGCAGCGGGGGTCGGAGAGCAGTACGTC. The chain joins TRBV6-5 to TRBJ2-7, with 8 bases that match TRBD2. The CDR3 loop spans 15 amino acids. The V gene's germline CDR1 is MNHEY and CDR2 SVGAGI. Trimming removed 3 bases from V and 7 bases from J; junction bases left unmatched: 11.